The 29 T cell receptor beta chains below were found in one sample sequenced in a study of spatial heterogeneity in lung cancer. One entry per CDR3 protein results from TCRdb running MiXCR on the 5' RACE reads. The table lists over 50,000 distinct CDR3 sequences, under 7.5% of them singletons, with 14% to 15% in the top ten. Time point specified: sample taken at primary tumor resection. This sample comprised PBMCs, obtained at surgery. These receptors all come from a female donor with early-stage non-small cell lung cancer.

The sample holds a few counts of this clonotype. The chain is built from TRBV28 and TRBJ1-1; D uncertain. The CDR3 is made up of 11 amino acids. The germline V gene has CDR1 MDHEN and CDR2 SYDVKM. Trimming stripped 7 bases from V and 4 bases from J, with 7 bases between. The DNA for the CDR3 is TGTGCCAGCACCTCAGCCACTGAAGCTTTCTTT. It is translated as CASTSATEAFF.

This chain uses TRBV6-7 with TRBJ2-5; the D gene could be TRBD1 or TRBD2 (6 bases each). TRBV6-7 is designated an ORF whose function remains uncertain. This CDR3 has 15 residues. The V end lost 5 bases, the J end lost 2 bases, and 15 bases lay between the germline ends. CDR3 sequence: CASSNKGGKQETQYF. In nucleotides, the CDR3 is TGTGCCAGCAGTAACAAGGGGGGAAAACAAGAGACCCAGTACTTC.

This rearrangement joins TRBV11-3 to TRBJ2-3, with D possibly TRBD1 on 6 matching bases. The CDR3 sequence is 14 residues long. V was cut by 5 bases and J by 2 bases, with 11 bases left in between. Germline V gene sequence: CDR1 SGHNT, CDR2 YENEEA. CDR3 sequence reads: CASSQTGFTDTQYF. For the CDR3, the DNA is TGTGCCAGCAGCCAGACAGGATTCACAGATACGCAGTATTTT. The whole variable domain, remainder taken from reference TRBV11-3 and TRBJ2-3, is EAGVVQSPRYKIIEKKQPVAFWCNPISGHNTLYWYLQNLGQGPELLIRYENEEAVDDSQLPKDRFSAERLKGVDSTLKIQPAELGDSAVYLCASSQTGFTDTQYFGPGTRLTVL.

Points on this clonotype: A much bigger clone sits one base away, suggesting this may be a read error. The chain joins TRBV13 to TRBJ2-7; 8 bases agree with TRBD2. From germline, CDR1 is PRHDT and CDR2 FYEKMQ (reference sequence). There are 14 residues in the CDR3. The CDR3 protein is CTSSPTSEGYEQYF. CDR3 coding DNA: TGTACCAGCAGCCCGACTAGCGAGGGCTACGAGCAGTACTTC.

This clonotype was detected only once. CDR3 DNA sequence: TGTGCCATCCGAAGCGGGGGGGATACGCAGTATTTT. Translation: CAIRSGGDTQYF. The chain couples TRBV10-3 to TRBJ2-3, with 9 bases lining up with TRBD2. The V and J ends lost 8 bases and 6 bases, in that order; junction bases with no gene match: 3. The germline V gene has CDR1 ENHRY and CDR2 SYGVKD. This CDR3 has 12 residues.

This clonotype was recorded many times. This chain links TRBV7-2 with TRBJ2-3, with D unclear. The CDR3 sequence is 12 residues long. Germline CDR1 SGHTA, CDR2 FQGNSA. Trimming shortened V by 4 bases and J by 4 bases, and 6 bases separated the two germline ends. The CDR3 bases are TGTGCCAGCAGCTCTGTCGCAGATACGCAGTATTTT. Amino acid sequence: CASSSVADTQYF. Combining the CDR3 with reference TRBV7-2 and TRBJ2-3 gives the whole variable domain GAGVSQSPSNKVTEKGKDVELRCDPISGHTALYWYRQSLGQGLEFLIYFQGNSAPDKSGLPSDRFSAERTGGSVSTLTIQRTQQEDSAVYLCASSSVADTQYFGPGTRLTVL.

This clonotype was detected ten times or more. The chain combines TRBV20-1 with TRBJ2-1; 7 bases are a match to TRBD2. CDR3 length: 12 residues. CDR1 and CDR2 from the germline V gene are DFQATT and SNEGSKA (reference sequence). V gave up 6 bases and J gave up 9 bases; unmatched junction bases: 8. The CDR3 spells CSAPTSQGEQFF. CDR3 nucleotides: TGCAGTGCCCCGACTAGCCAGGGTGAGCAGTTCTTC.

In this sample, this clonotype turned up many times. This chain links TRBV14 with TRBJ2-1; D gene unclear. The CDR3 totals 15 residues. Trimming took off 4 bases at V and 6 bases at J, with 16 bases between the two ends. Germline V CDR1 and CDR2: SGHDN, FVKESK. The CDR3 sequence: CASSLSPGLPNEQFF. The CDR3 DNA follows: TGTGCCAGCAGCCTTAGTCCTGGTCTACCCAATGAGCAGTTCTTC.

V gene TRBV20-1 combines with J gene TRBJ2-1; D not certain. The CDR3 length is 13 residues. V dropped 3 bases and J dropped 2 bases, with 8 bases sitting between them. Per germline, CDR1 DFQATT and CDR2 SNEGSKA (reference sequence). CDR3 region: CSASGPAYNEQFF. The CDR3 coding sequence is TGCAGTGCTAGCGGGCCTGCCTACAATGAGCAGTTCTTC.

Many counts were recorded for this clonotype. V usage is TRBV29-1 and J usage is TRBJ1-1; 7 nucleotides line up with TRBD1. Germline lookup yields CDR1 SQVTM and CDR2 ANQGSEA. Trimming at V came to 7 bases and at J to 0 bases, leaving 11 bases not matched to a gene. CDR3 size: 15 residues. The CDR3 DNA reads as TGCAGCGCCTTACCCTCGACAGGGCTGAACACTGAAGCTTTCTTT. Translating it yields CSALPSTGLNTEAFF.

This clonotype came up many times. This chain uses TRBV7-9 with TRBJ2-7, with TRBD2 matching over 7 bases. CDR3 length: 13 amino acids. Trimming at V came to 5 bases and at J to 3 bases, leaving 4 bases not matched to a gene. The germline CDR1 and CDR2 sequences are SEHNR and FQNEAQ (reference sequence). CDR3 loop: CASSPSGNYEQYF. Here the CDR3 DNA reads TGTGCCAGCAGCCCCAGCGGGAACTACGAGCAGTACTTC.

This clonotype appeared a few times. The rearrangement joins TRBV4-2 to TRBJ1-1; D is unclear. This CDR3 has 13 amino acids. Germline assignment: CDR1 LGHNA and CDR2 YNFKEQ. The V and J ends lost 0 bases and 8 bases respectively, with 10 bases between them. The CDR3 loop reads CASSQDTYEEAFF. CDR3 in DNA: TGTGCCAGCAGCCAAGACACCTATGAGGAAGCTTTCTTT.

The chain combines TRBV6-5 with TRBJ2-7; TRBD1 aligns across 7 bases. There are 14 residues in the CDR3. V lost 5 bases to trimming and J lost 2 bases; unmatched junction nucleotides: 6. Germline V lookup: CDR1 MNHEY, CDR2 SVGAGI. The CDR3 sequence: CASSLQGSPYEQYF. The DNA of the CDR3 is TGTGCCAGCAGTCTACAGGGGTCCCCCTACGAGCAGTACTTC.

The gene calls are TRBV5-1 and TRBJ2-6, with TRBD2 as a possible D gene (6 bases). V lost 1 base and J 7 bases, leaving 15 bases between the germline ends. The CDR3 runs to 16 residues. Germline lookup yields CDR1 SGHRS and CDR2 YFSETQ. This CDR3 is CASSLTTGDGANVLTF. The DNA for the CDR3 is TGCGCCAGCAGCTTGACAACGGGAGACGGCGCCAACGTCCTGACTTTC.

This clonotype was seen many times. This chain connects TRBV3-1 to TRBJ2-5, with D possibly being TRBD2 (6 bases). Germline V lookup: CDR1 LGHDT, CDR2 YNNKEL (reference sequence). The V end was cut by 7 bases, the J end by 3 bases, with 12 bases between. This CDR3 contains 13 residues. In nucleotides, the CDR3 is TGTGCCAGCACCTTGACTAGTGAAGAGACCCAGTACTTC. It is translated as CASTLTSEETQYF.

This clonotype has at least ten counts. The chain links TRBV29-1 to TRBJ1-1, with D possibly being TRBD1 (5 bases). The germline V and J ends were trimmed by 6 bases and 6 bases, with 20 bases remaining between them. The CDR3 is made up of 14 amino acids. Germline V gene data show CDR1 as SQVTM and CDR2 as ANQGSEA. The CDR3 nucleotides are TGCAGCGTAGTCAGGGTAGGGTTTTCTGCTGAAGCTTTCTTT. Translating it yields CSVVRVGFSAEAFF.

This clonotype was found many times. This rearrangement joins TRBV12-3 or TRBV12-4 to TRBJ2-2; 7 bases map to TRBD1. CDR3 length: 17 residues. V lost 3 bases and J lost 3; bases outside the gene matches: 10. The CDR3 DNA is TGTGCCAGCAGTTTTCCTCCCCGGGACAGCTACACCGGGGAGCTGTTTTTT. Translation gives CASSFPPRDSYTGELFF.

This clonotype was seen at least ten times. V gene TRBV5-1 combines with J gene TRBJ2-2, with D possibly TRBD2 on 7 matching bases. Deletions cut 3 bases from V and 6 bases from J, with 24 bases between. This CDR3 contains 18 residues. CDR1 is SGHRS and CDR2 is YFSETQ in the germline V gene. CDR3 sequence reads: CASSWTGGRGINAGELFF. DNA for the CDR3: TGCGCCAGCAGCTGGACCGGGGGGCGAGGGATCAACGCCGGGGAGCTGTTTTTT.

This clonotype was recorded many times. The gene calls are TRBV29-1 and TRBJ2-5, with 8 bases that match TRBD2. With 6 bases clipped from V and 6 bases from J, the junction kept 12 bases outside the gene matches. The V gene's germline CDR1 is SQVTM and CDR2 ANQGSEA. There are 14 residues in the CDR3. The CDR3 spells CSVRGGRASQTQYF. In nucleotides, the CDR3 is TGCAGCGTCCGGGGGGGCCGAGCGTCGCAGACCCAGTACTTC.

This chain uses TRBV28 with TRBJ2-5; the match to TRBD2 covers 10 bases. The germline V gene encodes CDR1 MDHEN and CDR2 SYDVKM. The CDR3 covers 15 residues. Trimming cost V 5 bases and J 5 bases; bases outside gene matches: 8. The DNA of the CDR3 is TGTGCCAGCAGTCGCCTAGCGGGAGTCGATGAGACCCAGTACTTC. It codes for CASSRLAGVDETQYF.

The sample holds many counts of this clonotype. The rearrangement uses TRBV3-1 and TRBJ2-2; D possibly uses TRBD1 or TRBD2 (5 bases each). CDR1 and CDR2 (germline): LGHDT, YNNKEL (reference sequence). Trimming removed 0 bases from V and 8 bases from J, with 13 bases in between. This CDR3 is 15 amino acids long. The CDR3 DNA follows: TGTGCCAGCAGCCAAGAGACGGGGCGCAAGGGGGAGCTGTTTTTT. This translates into CASSQETGRKGELFF.

This clonotype was detected many times. The chain employs TRBV12-3 or TRBV12-4 and TRBJ1-6; no clear D. The V gene lost 6 bases and the J gene lost 7 bases, with 13 bases spanning the gap. CDR3 length equals 14 residues. The CDR3 nucleotides read TGTGCCAGCAGACCGACAAGTGGGAATTCACCCCTCCACTTT. It encodes CASRPTSGNSPLHF.

This clonotype was seen just once. This clone may be a read error of a much larger clone one base away. The chain uses TRBV20-1 and TRBJ1-5, with D hard to call. Trimming took off 6 bases at V and 3 bases at J, with 18 bases between the two ends. The CDR3 runs to 15 residues. From germline, CDR1 is DFQATT and CDR2 SNEGSKA (reference sequence). CDR3: CSAISGSRPNQPQHF. CDR3 nucleotide sequence: TGCAGTGCGATTTCCGGCTCCCGCCCCAATCAGCCCCAGCATTTT.

J is TRBJ2-5 and V is TRBV14; D perhaps matches TRBD1 (5 bases). The CDR3 consists of 16 residues. Per the germline V gene, CDR1 is SGHDN and CDR2 is FVKESK. V lost 0 bases and J lost 1, with 12 bases in between. The CDR3 bases are TGTGCCAGCAGCCAAGAGTGGCAGGGTCCCCAAGAGACCCAGTACTTC. Protein product: CASSQEWQGPQETQYF.

This clonotype was observed many times. CDR3 residues: CATSDFSGSGYTF. In DNA, the CDR3 is TGTGCCACCAGTGATTTCAGCGGGTCTGGCTACACCTTC. The rearrangement links TRBV24-1 to TRBJ1-2; D unclear. From germline, CDR1 is KGHDR and CDR2 SFDVKD. Trimming removed 1 base from V and 7 bases from J, with 9 bases in between. The CDR3 contains 13 residues.

This clonotype came up many times. The chain links TRBV10-3 to TRBJ2-3; 8 bases match TRBD2. Germline-derived CDR1 and CDR2 are ENHRY and SYGVKD. Unmatched junction bases numbered 10, after V lost 10 bases and J lost 4 bases. This CDR3 spans 14 amino acids. CDR3 protein: CATVPGLVPDTQYF. CDR3 sequence (DNA): TGTGCCACTGTGCCGGGACTAGTTCCAGATACGCAGTATTTT.

With regard to this clonotype: A clone one base away is much larger, so this may be a read error. The chain uses TRBV20-1 and TRBJ2-7, with 9 positions matching TRBD1. The CDR3 consists of 14 residues. Germline loops: CDR1 DFQATT, CDR2 SNEGSKA (reference sequence). The CDR3 DNA follows: TGCAGTGCTAGACCCCCGACAGGGGGTTACGCGCAGTACTTC. Its protein product is CSARPPTGGYAQYF.

This clonotype appeared many times. The chain recombines TRBV28 with TRBJ1-5; no clear D. This CDR3 is built from 14 residues. The V end lost 6 bases, the J end lost 0 bases, and 9 bases lay between the germline ends. Germline V gene data show CDR1 as MDHEN and CDR2 as SYDVKM. The CDR3 DNA follows: TGTGCCAGCAGGTCCCTCGGTAGCAATCAGCCCCAGCATTTT. Translated, it gives CASRSLGSNQPQHF.

Comment on this clonotype: Since a much larger clone is just one base distant, this may be a read error. The CDR3 does not close with the conserved phenylalanine or tryptophan, likely indicating a read error. The V call is TRBV5-4, the J call TRBJ1-4, with no clear D. The germline gives CDR1 SGHNT, CDR2 YYREEE (reference sequence). This CDR3 has 15 residues. V lost 0 bases and J 0 bases, leaving 6 bases between the germline ends. CDR3 residues: CASSLGGTTNEKLFL. The CDR3 nucleotides read TGTGCCAGCAGCTTGGGCGGTACAACTAATGAAAAACTGTTTTTA.